The 2 T cell receptor beta chains below were found in one sample sequenced in a study of beta chain features in type 1 diabetes (dated by TCRdb to about 2018). Receptor libraries were prepared by the immunoSEQ multiplex PCR assay. All of the isolated RNA was reverse transcribed with the High Capacity cDNA Reverse Transcription Kit, so expressed TCRB transcripts were sequenced. TCRdb limited this immuneACCESS table to in-frame rearrangements with V and J called. A share of clones is missing; checked studies link under half to unresolved V genes, and the rest is unexplained. In all, the sample holds more than 300,000 clones, and roughly 13% of those were seen once. The ten top clones hold 0.015% to 0.02% of the sample. The sequenced material came from naive CD4+ T cells from blood. What the cell subset or site label conveys for this sample: true naive CD4+ T cells. Receptor source: a man in his late teens or twenties in good health.

V gene TRBV15 combines with J gene TRBJ2-7; possible D gene TRBD1, 6 bases. The CDR3 is made up of 14 amino acids. V gave up 0 bases and J gave up 13 bases, with 19 bases separating them. Germline V lookup: CDR1 LNHNV, CDR2 YYDKDF (reference sequence). The CDR3 protein is CATSRDPGTQSIYF. The CDR3 coding sequence is TGTGCCACCAGCAGAGATCCCGGGACACAATCAATATACTTC.

The rearrangement uses TRBV5-4 and TRBJ2-5; 8 nucleotides match TRBD1. The junction had 10 bases not matched to a gene; V was cut back by 4 bases and J by 5 bases. Germline assignment: CDR1 SGHNT and CDR2 YYREEE (reference sequence). The length of the CDR3 is 15 residues. The CDR3 region is CASSRDRTGRETQYF. The CDR3 DNA is TGTGCCAGCAGCCGGGATCGGACAGGGCGGGAGACCCAGTACTTC.